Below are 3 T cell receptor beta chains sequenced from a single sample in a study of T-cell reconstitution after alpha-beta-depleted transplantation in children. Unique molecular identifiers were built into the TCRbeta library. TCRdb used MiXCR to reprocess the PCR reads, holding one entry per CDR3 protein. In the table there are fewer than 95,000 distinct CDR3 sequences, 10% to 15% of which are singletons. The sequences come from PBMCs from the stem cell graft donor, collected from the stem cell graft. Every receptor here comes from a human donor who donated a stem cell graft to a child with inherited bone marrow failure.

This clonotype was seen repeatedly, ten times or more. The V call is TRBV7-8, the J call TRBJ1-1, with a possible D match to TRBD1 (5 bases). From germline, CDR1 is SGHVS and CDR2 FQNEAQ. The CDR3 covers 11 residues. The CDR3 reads CAGVRGTEAFF. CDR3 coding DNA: TGTGCGGGGGTACGGGGCACTGAAGCTTTCTTT.

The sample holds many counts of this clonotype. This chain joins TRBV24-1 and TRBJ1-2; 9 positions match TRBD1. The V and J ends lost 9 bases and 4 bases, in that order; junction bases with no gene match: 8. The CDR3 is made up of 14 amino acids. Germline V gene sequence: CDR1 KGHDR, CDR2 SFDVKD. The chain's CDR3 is CATVEGQGAYGYTF. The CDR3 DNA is TGTGCCACCGTAGAGGGACAGGGTGCCTATGGCTACACCTTC.

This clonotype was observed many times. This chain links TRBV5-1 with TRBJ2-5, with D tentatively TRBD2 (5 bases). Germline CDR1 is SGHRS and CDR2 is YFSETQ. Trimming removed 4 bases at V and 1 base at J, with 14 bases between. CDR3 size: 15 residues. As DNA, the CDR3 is TGCGCCAGCAGCAGGTTGGTGGCGGGCCAAGAGACCCAGTACTTC. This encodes CASSRLVAGQETQYF.